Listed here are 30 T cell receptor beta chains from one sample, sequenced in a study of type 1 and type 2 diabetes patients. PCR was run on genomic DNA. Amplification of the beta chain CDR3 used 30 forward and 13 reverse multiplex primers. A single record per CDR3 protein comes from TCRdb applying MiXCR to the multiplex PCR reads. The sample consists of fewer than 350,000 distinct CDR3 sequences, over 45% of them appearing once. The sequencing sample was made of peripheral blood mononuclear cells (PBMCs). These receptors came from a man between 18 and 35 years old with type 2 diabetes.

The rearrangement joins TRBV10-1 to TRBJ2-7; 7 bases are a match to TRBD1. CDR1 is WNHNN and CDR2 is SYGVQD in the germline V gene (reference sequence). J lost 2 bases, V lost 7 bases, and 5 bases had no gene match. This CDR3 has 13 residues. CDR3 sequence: CASKGQSTYEQYF. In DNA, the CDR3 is TGCGCCAGCAAGGGACAGTCTACCTACGAGCAGTACTTC.

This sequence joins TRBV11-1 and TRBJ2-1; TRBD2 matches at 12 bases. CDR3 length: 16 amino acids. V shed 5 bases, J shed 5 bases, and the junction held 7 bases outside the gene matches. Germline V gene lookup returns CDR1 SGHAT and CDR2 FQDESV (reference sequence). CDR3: CASSHLAGGRNNEQFF. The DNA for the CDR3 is TGTGCCAGCAGCCATCTAGCGGGGGGGCGCAACAATGAGCAGTTCTTC.

The CDR3 coding sequence is TGCAGTGCTAGAAAGGACAGCTCCGGTGGCTACACCTTC. This translates into CSARKDSSGGYTF. This chain connects TRBV20-1 to TRBJ1-2, with a weak D call TRBD1 (6 bases). The CDR3 is made up of 13 amino acids. The V and J ends lost 2 bases and 7 bases respectively, with 14 bases between them. The germline V gene encodes CDR1 DFQATT and CDR2 SNEGSKA (reference sequence).

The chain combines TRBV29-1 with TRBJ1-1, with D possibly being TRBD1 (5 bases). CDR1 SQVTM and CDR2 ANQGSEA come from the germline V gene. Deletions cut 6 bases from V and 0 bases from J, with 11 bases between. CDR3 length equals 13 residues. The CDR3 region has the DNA TGCAGCGTAGAGAGACAGTTGAACACTGAAGCTTTCTTT. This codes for CSVERQLNTEAFF.

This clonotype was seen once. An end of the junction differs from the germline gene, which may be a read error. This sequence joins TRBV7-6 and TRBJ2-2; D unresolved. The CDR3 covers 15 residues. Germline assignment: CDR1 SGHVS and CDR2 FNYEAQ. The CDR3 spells CASSSQDTNTRELFF. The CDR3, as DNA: TGTGCCAGCAGCTCGCAGGATACGAACACCAGGGAGCTGTTTTTT. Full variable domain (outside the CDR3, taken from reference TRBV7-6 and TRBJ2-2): GAGVSQSPRYKVTKRGQDVALRCDPISGHVSLYWYRQALGQGPEFLTYFNYEAQQDKSGLPNDRFSAERPEGSISTLTIQRTEQRDSAMYRCASSSQDTNTRELFFGEGSRLTVL.

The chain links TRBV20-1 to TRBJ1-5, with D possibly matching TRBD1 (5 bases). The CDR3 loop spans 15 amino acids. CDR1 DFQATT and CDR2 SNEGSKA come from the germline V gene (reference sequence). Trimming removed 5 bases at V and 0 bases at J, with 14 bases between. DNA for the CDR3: TGCAGTGCTCCCTGGGGGGGGAATAGCAATCAGCCCCAGCATTTT. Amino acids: CSAPWGGNSNQPQHF.

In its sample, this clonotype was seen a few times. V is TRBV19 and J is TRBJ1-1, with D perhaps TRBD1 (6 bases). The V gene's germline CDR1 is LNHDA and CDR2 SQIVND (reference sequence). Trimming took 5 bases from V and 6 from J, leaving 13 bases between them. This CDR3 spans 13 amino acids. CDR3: CASSAGGGPEAFF. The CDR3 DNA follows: TGTGCCAGTAGTGCGGGGGGCGGACCTGAAGCTTTCTTT.

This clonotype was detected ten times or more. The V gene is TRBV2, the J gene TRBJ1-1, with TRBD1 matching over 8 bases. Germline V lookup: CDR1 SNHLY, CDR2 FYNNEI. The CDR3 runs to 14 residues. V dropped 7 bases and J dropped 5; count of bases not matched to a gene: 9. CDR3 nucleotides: TGTGCCAGCACCGGATTAACAGGGGGTACTGAAGCTTTCTTT. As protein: CASTGLTGGTEAFF.

DNA of the CDR3: TGTGCCAGCAGCTTGGCCCCCGGCTTCAGTAAAGAGACCCAGTACTTC. Encoded protein: CASSLAPGFSKETQYF. The chain employs TRBV7-2 and TRBJ2-5; no reliable D call. V was clipped by 3 bases and J by 3 bases, with 17 bases between them. CDR3 length: 16 amino acids. Germline values: CDR1 SGHTA, CDR2 FQGNSA.

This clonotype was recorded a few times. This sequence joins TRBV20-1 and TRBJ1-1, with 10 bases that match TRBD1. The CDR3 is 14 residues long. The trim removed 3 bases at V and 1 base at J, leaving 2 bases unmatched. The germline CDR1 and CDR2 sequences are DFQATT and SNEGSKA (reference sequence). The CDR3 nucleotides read TGCAGTGCTAGGGGGGACAGGGGGAACACTGAAGCTTTCTTT. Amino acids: CSARGDRGNTEAFF.

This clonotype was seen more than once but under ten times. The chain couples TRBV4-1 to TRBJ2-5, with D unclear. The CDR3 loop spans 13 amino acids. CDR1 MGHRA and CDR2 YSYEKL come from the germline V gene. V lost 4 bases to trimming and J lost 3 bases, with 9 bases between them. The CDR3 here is CASSPRVEETQYF. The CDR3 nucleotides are TGCGCCAGCAGCCCACGAGTAGAAGAGACCCAGTACTTC.

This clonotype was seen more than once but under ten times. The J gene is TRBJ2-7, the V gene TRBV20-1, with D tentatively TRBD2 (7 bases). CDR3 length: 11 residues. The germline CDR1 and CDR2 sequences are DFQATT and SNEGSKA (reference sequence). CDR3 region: CRVHREGEQYF. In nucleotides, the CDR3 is TGCAGAGTACACAGGGAGGGCGAGCAGTACTTC.

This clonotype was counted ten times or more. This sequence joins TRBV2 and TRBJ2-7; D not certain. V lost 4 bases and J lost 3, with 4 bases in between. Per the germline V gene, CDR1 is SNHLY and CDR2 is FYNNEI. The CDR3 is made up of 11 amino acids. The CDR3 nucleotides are TGTGCCAGCAGTGGAGGCTACGAGCAGTACTTC. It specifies CASSGGYEQYF. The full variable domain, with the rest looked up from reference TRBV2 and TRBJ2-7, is EPEVTQTPSHQVTQMGQEVILRCVPISNHLYFYWYRQILGQKVEFLVSFYNNEISEKSEIFDDQFSVERPDGSNFTLKIRSTKLEDSAMYFCASSGGYEQYFGPGTRLTVT.

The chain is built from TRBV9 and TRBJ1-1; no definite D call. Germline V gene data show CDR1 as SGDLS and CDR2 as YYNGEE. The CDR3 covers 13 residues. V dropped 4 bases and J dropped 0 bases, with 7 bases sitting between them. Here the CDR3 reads CASSNTMNTEAFF. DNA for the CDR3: TGTGCCAGCAGCAACACTATGAACACTGAAGCTTTCTTT. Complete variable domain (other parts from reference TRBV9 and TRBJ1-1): DSGVTQTPKHLITATGQRVTLRCSPRSGDLSVYWYQQSLDQGLQFLIQYYNGEERAKGNILERFSAQQFPDLHSELNLSSLELGDSALYFCASSNTMNTEAFFGQGTRLTVV.

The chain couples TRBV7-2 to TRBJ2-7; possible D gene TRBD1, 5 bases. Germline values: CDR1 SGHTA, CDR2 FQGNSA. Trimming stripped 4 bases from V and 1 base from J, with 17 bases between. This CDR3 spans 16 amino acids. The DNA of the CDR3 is TGTGCCAGCAGCTCCTTCCTGTCGGACACGTCCTACGAGCAGTACTTC. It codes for CASSSFLSDTSYEQYF.

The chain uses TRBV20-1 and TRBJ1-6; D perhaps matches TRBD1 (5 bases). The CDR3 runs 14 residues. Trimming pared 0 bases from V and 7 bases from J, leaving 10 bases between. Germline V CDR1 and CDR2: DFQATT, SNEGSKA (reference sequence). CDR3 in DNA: TGCAGTGCTAGAGAGGTTGCAGGGAATTCACCCCTCCACTTT. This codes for CSAREVAGNSPLHF.

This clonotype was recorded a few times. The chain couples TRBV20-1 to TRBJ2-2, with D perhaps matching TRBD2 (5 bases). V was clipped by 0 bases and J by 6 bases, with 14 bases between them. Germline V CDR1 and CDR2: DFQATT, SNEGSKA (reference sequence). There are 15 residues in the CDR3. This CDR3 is CSARDPWTGPGELFF. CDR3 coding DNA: TGCAGTGCTAGAGATCCTTGGACTGGGCCCGGGGAGCTGTTTTTT.

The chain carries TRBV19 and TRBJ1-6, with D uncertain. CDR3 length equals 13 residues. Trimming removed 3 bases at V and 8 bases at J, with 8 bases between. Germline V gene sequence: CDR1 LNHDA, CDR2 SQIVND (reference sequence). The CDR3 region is CASSIKFDSPLHF. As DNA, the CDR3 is TGTGCCAGTAGTATTAAGTTTGATTCACCCCTCCACTTT.

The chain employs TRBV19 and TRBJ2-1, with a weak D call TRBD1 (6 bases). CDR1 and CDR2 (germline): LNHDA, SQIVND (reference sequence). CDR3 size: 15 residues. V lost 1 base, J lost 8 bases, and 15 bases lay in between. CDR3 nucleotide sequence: TGTGCCAGTAGTATAGCCAGGGGTCGTGCGGATGAGCAGTTCTTC. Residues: CASSIARGRADEQFF.

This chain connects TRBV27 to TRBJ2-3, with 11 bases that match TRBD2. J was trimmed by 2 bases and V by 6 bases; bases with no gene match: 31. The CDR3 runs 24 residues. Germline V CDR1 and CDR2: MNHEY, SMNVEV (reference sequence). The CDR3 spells CASRTHLGGATSASGGTDTDTQYF. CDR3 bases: TGTGCCAGCAGGACTCACCTCGGGGGCGCGACTTCGGCTAGCGGGGGGACAGACACAGATACGCAGTATTTT.

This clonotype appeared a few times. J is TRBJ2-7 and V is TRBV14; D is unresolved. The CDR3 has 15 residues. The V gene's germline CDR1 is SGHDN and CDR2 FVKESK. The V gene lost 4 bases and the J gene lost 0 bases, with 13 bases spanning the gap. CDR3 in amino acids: CASSPKPGPSYEQYF. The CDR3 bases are TGTGCCAGCAGCCCCAAACCGGGCCCCTCCTACGAGCAGTACTTC.

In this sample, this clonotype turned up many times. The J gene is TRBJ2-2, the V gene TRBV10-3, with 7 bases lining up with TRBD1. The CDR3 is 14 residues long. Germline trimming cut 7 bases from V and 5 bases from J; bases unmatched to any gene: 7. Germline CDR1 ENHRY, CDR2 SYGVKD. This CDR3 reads CAITGDSETGELFF. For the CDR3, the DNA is TGTGCCATCACCGGGGACAGCGAGACCGGGGAGCTGTTTTTT.

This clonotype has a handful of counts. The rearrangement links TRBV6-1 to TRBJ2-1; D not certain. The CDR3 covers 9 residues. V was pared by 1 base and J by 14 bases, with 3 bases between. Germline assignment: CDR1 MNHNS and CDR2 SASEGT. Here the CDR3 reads CASSEGKFF. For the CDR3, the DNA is TGTGCCAGCAGTGAAGGTAAGTTCTTC.

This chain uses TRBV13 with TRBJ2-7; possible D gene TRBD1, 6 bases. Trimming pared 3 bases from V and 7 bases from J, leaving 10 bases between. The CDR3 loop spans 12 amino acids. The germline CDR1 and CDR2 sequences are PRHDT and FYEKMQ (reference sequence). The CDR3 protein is CASSFTGTEQYF. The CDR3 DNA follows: TGTGCCAGCAGCTTCACAGGGACAGAGCAGTACTTC.

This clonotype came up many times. This chain's CDR3 is CAISEALVLEQYF. Written as DNA, the CDR3 is TGTGCCATCAGTGAGGCCCTCGTCCTTGAGCAGTACTTC. The rearrangement uses TRBV10-3 and TRBJ2-7, with unresolved D. From germline, CDR1 is ENHRY and CDR2 SYGVKD. This CDR3 spans 13 amino acids. Trimming stripped 2 bases from V and 7 bases from J, with 12 bases between.

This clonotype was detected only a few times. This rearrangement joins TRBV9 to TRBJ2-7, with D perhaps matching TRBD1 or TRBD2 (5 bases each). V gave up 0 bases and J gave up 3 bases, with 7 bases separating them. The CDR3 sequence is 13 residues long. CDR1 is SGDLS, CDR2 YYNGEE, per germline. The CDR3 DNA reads TGTGCCAGCAGCGTAGGGGACCACTACGAGCAGTACTTC. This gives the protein CASSVGDHYEQYF.

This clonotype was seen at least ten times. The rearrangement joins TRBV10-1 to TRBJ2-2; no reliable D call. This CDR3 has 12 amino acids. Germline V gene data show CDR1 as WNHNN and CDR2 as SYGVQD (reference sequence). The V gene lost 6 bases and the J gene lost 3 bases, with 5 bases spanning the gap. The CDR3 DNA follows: TGCGCCAGCAGCGGAGACACCGGGGAGCTGTTTTTT. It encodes CASSGDTGELFF.

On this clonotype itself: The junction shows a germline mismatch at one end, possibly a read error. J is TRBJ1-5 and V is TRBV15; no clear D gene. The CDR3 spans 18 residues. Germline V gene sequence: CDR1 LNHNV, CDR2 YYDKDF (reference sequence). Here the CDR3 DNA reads TGTGCCACCAGCAGTGTGGCGGTAAAGGACGTATACTATCAGCCCCGGCATTTT. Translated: CATSSVAVKDVYYQPRHF.

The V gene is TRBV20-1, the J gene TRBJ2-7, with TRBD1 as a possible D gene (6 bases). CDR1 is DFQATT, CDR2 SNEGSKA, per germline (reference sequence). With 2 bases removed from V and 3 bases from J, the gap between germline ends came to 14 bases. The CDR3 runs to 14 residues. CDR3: CSARSPQGNYEQYF. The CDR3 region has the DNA TGCAGTGCTAGAAGTCCCCAGGGGAACTACGAGCAGTACTTC.

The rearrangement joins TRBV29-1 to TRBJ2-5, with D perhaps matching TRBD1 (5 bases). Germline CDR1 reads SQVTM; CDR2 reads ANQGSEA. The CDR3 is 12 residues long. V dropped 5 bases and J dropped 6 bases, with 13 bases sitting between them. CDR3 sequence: CSVPINRKTQYF. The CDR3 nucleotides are TGCAGCGTTCCGATTAACAGGAAGACCCAGTACTTC. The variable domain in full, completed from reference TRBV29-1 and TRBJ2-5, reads SAVISQKPSRDICQRGTSLTIQCQVDSQVTMMFWYRQQPGQSLTLIATANQGSEATYESGFVIDKFPISRPNLTFSTLTVSNMSPEDSSIYLCSVPINRKTQYFGPGTRLLVL.